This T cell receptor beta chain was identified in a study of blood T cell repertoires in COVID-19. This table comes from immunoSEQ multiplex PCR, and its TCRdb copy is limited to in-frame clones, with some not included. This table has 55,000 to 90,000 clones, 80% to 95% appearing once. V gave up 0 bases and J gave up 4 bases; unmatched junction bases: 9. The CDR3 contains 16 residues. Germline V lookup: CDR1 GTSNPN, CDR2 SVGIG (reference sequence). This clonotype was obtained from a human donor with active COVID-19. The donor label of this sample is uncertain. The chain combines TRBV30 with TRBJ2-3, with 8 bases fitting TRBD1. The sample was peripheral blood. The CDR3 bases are TGTGCCTGGAGTGTCCAGGGGGCGCCGTCCCCAGATACGCAGTATTTT. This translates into CAWSVQGAPSPDTQYF.